This passage covers 13 T cell receptor beta chains from one sample sequenced in a study of blood T cell repertoires in COVID-19. Assay: immunoSEQ multiplex PCR; the TCRdb copy retains only in-frame clones and omits some. The data hold under 250,000 clones, with 89% observed a single time. Sequenced sample: peripheral blood. The receptor set was obtained from a man aged 55 to 69 who had recovered from COVID-19.

The gene calls are TRBV19 and TRBJ2-5; 12 bases line up with TRBD2. Germline loops: CDR1 LNHDA, CDR2 SQIVND (reference sequence). Trimming at V came to 1 base and at J to 0 bases, leaving 6 bases not matched to a gene. There are 18 residues in the CDR3. For the CDR3, the DNA is TGTGCCAGTAGTATAGCGACTAGCGGGGGCTCGTACCAAGAGACCCAGTACTTC. Its protein product is CASSIATSGGSYQETQYF.

About this clone: Other DNA sequences in this sample translate to the same CDR3. The V and J genes are TRBV2 and TRBJ1-2; TRBD1 aligns across 7 bases. CDR3 length: 13 amino acids. Trimming cost V 4 bases and J 4 bases; bases outside gene matches: 3. The germline V gene encodes CDR1 SNHLY and CDR2 FYNNEI. CDR3 bases: TGTGCCAGCAGTGTGACAGGGAGCTATGGCTACACCTTC. Residues: CASSVTGSYGYTF.

The chain recombines TRBV7-2 with TRBJ1-1, with TRBD1 matching over 8 bases. The CDR3 runs 16 residues. V lost 8 bases, J lost 5 bases, and 16 bases stayed unmatched. Germline V CDR1 and CDR2: SGHTA, FQGNSA. In DNA, the CDR3 is TGTGCCAGCGGGACCAGGGGGCGGCCTGCGAATACTGAAGCTTTCTTT. Encoded protein: CASGTRGRPANTEAFF.

V usage is TRBV4-1 and J usage is TRBJ2-3; D perhaps matches TRBD1 (6 bases). This CDR3 contains 16 residues. Between the trimmed V and J ends, which lost 0 bases and 3 bases, there was a span of 13 bases. Germline V gene sequence: CDR1 MGHRA, CDR2 YSYEKL. Written as DNA, the CDR3 is TGCGCCAGCAGCCAAGACGCAGGGGTGATGACAGATACGCAGTATTTT. It yields the protein CASSQDAGVMTDTQYF.

This chain joins TRBV6-2 or TRBV6-3 and TRBJ2-5; 7 bases line up with TRBD1. Unmatched junction bases numbered 8, after V lost 5 bases and J lost 5 bases. Germline CDR1 and CDR2: MNHEY and SVGEGT. CDR3 size: 14 residues. The CDR3 loop reads CASSDRDPRETQYF. The CDR3 DNA sequence: TGTGCCAGCAGTGACAGGGATCCTCGGGAGACCCAGTACTTC.

This clone was counted a single time. The rearrangement links TRBV2 to TRBJ2-1; TRBD1 aligns across 9 bases. Germline V gene sequence: CDR1 SNHLY, CDR2 FYNNEI. With 6 bases clipped from V and 7 bases from J, the junction kept 4 bases outside the gene matches. This CDR3 has 13 residues. CDR3 amino acids: CASRYRGPNEQFF. The DNA of the CDR3 is TGTGCCAGCAGGTACAGGGGGCCTAATGAGCAGTTCTTC.

The chain uses TRBV4-3 and TRBJ2-7; 8 nucleotides line up with TRBD2. The CDR3 covers 17 residues. Per the germline V gene, CDR1 is LGHNA and CDR2 is YSLEER. V gave up 3 bases and J gave up 3 bases; unmatched junction bases: 13. The CDR3 here is CASSQAAQTSGSYEQYF. The CDR3 nucleotides read TGCGCCAGCAGCCAGGCCGCCCAAACTAGCGGAAGCTACGAGCAGTACTTC.

The V call is TRBV7-2, the J call TRBJ2-4; possible D gene TRBD2, 6 bases. Germline V gene sequence: CDR1 SGHTA, CDR2 FQGNSA. This CDR3 is 14 amino acids long. V was trimmed by 5 bases and J by 4 bases, leaving 12 bases between them. CDR3 amino acids: CASSPGTAKNIQYF. CDR3 DNA sequence: TGTGCCAGCAGCCCGGGGACTGCAAAAAACATTCAGTACTTC. Filled out from reference TRBV7-2 and TRBJ2-4, the complete variable domain reads GAGVSQSPSNKVTEKGKDVELRCDPISGHTALYWYRQSLGQGLEFLIYFQGNSAPDKSGLPSDRFSAERTGGSVSTLTIQRTQQEDSAVYLCASSPGTAKNIQYFGAGTRLSVL.

The chain employs TRBV6-1 and TRBJ1-1, with unresolved D. The CDR3 sequence is 13 residues long. V lost 3 bases and J lost 0, with 5 bases in between. CDR1 is MNHNS, CDR2 SASEGT, per germline. CDR3 loop: CASSDDMNTEAFF. CDR3 nucleotides: TGTGCCAGCAGTGACGACATGAACACTGAAGCTTTCTTT.

J is TRBJ1-5 and V is TRBV7-2; 7 bases map to TRBD1. Germline CDR1 is SGHTA and CDR2 is FQGNSA. The CDR3 length is 15 residues. V lost 1 base, J lost 2 bases, and 2 bases stayed unmatched. This CDR3 reads CASSLETGGNQPQHF. The CDR3, as DNA: TGTGCCAGCAGCTTAGAAACAGGGGGCAATCAGCCCCAGCATTTT. The entire variable domain, with the rest obtained from reference TRBV7-2 and TRBJ1-5, is as follows: GAGVSQSPSNKVTEKGKDVELRCDPISGHTALYWYRQSLGQGLEFLIYFQGNSAPDKSGLPSDRFSAERTGGSVSTLTIQRTQQEDSAVYLCASSLETGGNQPQHFGDGTRLSIL.

The chain links TRBV3-1 (or the pseudogene TRBV3-2) to TRBJ1-2; D might be TRBD1 (5 bases). V lost 1 base and J lost 2, with 14 bases in between. This CDR3 is 16 amino acids long. Germline-derived CDR1 and CDR2 are LGHDT and YNNKEL (reference sequence). The DNA for the CDR3 is TGTGCCAGCAGCCAAGGGGGGGGTTGGGAAAACTATGGCTACACCTTC. Amino acids: CASSQGGGWENYGYTF.

V gene TRBV19 combines with J gene TRBJ2-1, with D unclear. CDR1 is LNHDA and CDR2 is SQIVND in the germline V gene (reference sequence). There are 15 residues in the CDR3. V gave up 4 bases and J gave up 0 bases, with 10 bases separating them. The CDR3: CASSKGTASYNEQFF. In DNA, the CDR3 is TGTGCCAGTAGTAAAGGAACAGCCTCCTACAATGAGCAGTTCTTC.

The table lists this clone with a count of one. V usage is TRBV7-2 and J usage is TRBJ2-7; TRBD1 aligns across 8 bases. Germline CDR1 is SGHTA and CDR2 is FQGNSA. This CDR3 region has 15 residues. The V and J ends lost 6 bases and 3 bases, in that order; junction bases with no gene match: 10. CDR3 sequence (DNA): TGTGCCAGCAGTCGAGACAGGGGAAACCACTACGAGCAGTACTTC. As protein: CASSRDRGNHYEQYF.